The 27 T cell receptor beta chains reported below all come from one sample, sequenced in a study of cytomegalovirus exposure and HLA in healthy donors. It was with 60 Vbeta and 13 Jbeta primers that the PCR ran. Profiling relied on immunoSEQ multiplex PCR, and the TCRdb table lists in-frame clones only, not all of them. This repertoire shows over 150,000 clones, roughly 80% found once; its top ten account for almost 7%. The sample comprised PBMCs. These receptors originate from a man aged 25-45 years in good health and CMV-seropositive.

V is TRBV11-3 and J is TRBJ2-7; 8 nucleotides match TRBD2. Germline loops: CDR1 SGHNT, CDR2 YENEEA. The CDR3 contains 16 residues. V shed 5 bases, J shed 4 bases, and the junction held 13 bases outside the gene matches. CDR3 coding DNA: TGTGCCAGCAGCGACATCCCGGGGGGGGCTCCATACGAGCAGTACTTC. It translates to CASSDIPGGAPYEQYF.

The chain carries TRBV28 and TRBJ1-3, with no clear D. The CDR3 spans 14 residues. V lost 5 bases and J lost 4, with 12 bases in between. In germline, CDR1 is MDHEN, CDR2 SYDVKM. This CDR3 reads CASSPRGRGNTIYF. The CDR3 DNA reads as TGTGCCAGCAGTCCCCGGGGTCGGGGAAACACCATATATTTT.

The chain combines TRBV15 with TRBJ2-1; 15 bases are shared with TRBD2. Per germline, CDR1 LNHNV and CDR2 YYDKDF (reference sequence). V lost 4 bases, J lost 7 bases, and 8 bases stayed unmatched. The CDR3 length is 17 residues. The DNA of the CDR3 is TGTGCCACCAGCAACGGACTAGCGGGGGGGCCTGGGAATGAGCAGTTCTTC. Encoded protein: CATSNGLAGGPGNEQFF. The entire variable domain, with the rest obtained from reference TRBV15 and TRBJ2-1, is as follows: DAMVIQNPRYQVTQFGKPVTLSCSQTLNHNVMYWYQQKSSQAPKLLFHYYDKDFNNEADTPDNFQSRRPNTSFCFLDIRSPGLGDTAMYLCATSNGLAGGPGNEQFFGPGTRLTVL.

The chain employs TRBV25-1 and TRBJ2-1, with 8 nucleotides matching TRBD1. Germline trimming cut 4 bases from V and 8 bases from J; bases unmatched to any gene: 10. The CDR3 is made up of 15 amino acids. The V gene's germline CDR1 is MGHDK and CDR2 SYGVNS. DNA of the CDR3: TGTGCCAGCAGTGTTTTCAGGGGGCGCTTCGATGAGCAGTTCTTC. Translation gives CASSVFRGRFDEQFF. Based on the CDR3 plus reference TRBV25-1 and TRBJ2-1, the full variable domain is EADIYQTPRYLVIGTGKKITLECSQTMGHDKMYWYQQDPGMELHLIHYSYGVNSTEKGDLSSESTVSRIRTEHFPLTLESARPSHTSQYLCASSVFRGRFDEQFFGPGTRLTVL.

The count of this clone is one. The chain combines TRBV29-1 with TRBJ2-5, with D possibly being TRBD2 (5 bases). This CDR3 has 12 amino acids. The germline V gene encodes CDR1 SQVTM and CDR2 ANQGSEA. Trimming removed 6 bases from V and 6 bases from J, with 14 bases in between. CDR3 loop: CSVDVTGKTQYF. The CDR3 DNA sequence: TGCAGCGTCGACGTGACGGGGAAGACCCAGTACTTC.

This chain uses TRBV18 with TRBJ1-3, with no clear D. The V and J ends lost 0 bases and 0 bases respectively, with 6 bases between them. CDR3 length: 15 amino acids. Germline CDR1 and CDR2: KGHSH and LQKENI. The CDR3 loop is CASSPPSFSGNTIYF. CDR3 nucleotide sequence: TGTGCCAGCTCACCACCGTCGTTCTCTGGAAACACCATATATTTT. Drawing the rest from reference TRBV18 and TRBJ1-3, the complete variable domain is NAGVMQNPRHLVRRRGQEARLRCSPMKGHSHVYWYRQLPEEGLKFMVYLQKENIIDESGMPKERFSAEFPKEGPSILRIQQVVRGDSAAYFCASSPPSFSGNTIYFGEGSWLTVV.

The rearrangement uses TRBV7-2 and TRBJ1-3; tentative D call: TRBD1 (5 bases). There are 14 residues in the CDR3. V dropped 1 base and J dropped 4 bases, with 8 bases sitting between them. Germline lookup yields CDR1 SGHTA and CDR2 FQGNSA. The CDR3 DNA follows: TGTGCCAGCAGCTTAGGCAGGGCCGGAAACACCATATATTTT. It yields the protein CASSLGRAGNTIYF.

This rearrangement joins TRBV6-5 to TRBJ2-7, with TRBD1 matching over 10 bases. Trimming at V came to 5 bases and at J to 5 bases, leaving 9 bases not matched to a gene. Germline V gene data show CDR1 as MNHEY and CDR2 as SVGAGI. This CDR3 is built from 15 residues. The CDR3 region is CASSGAGTGEDEQYF. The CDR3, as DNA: TGTGCCAGCAGTGGCGCCGGGACAGGGGAGGACGAGCAGTACTTC.

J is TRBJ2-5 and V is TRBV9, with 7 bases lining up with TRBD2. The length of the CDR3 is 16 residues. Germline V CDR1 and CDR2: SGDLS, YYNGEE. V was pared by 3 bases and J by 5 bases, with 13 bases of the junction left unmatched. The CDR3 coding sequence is TGTGCCAGCAGCGGAGGCGCAATGGGGGGGGGTGAGACCCAGTACTTC. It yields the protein CASSGGAMGGGETQYF.

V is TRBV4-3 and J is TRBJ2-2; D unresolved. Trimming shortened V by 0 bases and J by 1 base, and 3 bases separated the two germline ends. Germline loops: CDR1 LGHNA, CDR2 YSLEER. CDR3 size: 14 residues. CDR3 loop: CASSQDRNTGELFF. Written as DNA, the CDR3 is TGCGCCAGCAGCCAAGATAGGAACACCGGGGAGCTGTTTTTT.

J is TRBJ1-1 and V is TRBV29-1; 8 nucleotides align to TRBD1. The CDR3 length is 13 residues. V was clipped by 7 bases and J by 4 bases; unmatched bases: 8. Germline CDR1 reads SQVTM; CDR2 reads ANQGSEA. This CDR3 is CSGQGAWGTEAFF. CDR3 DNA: TGCAGCGGCCAGGGGGCTTGGGGCACTGAAGCTTTCTTT. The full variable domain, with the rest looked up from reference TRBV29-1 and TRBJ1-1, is SAVISQKPSRDICQRGTSLTIQCQVDSQVTMMFWYRQQPGQSLTLIATANQGSEATYESGFVIDKFPISRPNLTFSTLTVSNMSPEDSSIYLCSGQGAWGTEAFFGQGTRLTVV.

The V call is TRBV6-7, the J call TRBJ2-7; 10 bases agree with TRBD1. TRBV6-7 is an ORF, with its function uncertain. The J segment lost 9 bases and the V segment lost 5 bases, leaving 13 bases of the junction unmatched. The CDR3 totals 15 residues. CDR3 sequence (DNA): TGTGCCAGCAGTGTAGGGACAGGGGAAGGGGTGTGGCAGTACTTC. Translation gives CASSVGTGEGVWQYF.

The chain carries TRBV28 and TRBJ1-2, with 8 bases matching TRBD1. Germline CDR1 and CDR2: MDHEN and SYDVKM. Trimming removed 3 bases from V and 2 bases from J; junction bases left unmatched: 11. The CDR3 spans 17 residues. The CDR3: CASSLRYRGSTNYGYTF. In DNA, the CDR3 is TGTGCCAGCAGTTTGCGGTACAGGGGGTCCACCAACTATGGCTACACCTTC.

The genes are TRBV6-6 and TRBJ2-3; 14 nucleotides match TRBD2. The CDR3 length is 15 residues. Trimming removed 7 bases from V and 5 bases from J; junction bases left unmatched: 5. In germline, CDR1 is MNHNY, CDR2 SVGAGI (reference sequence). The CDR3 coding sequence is TGTGCCAGCATGGGGACTAGCGGGAGTTTAGATACGCAGTATTTT. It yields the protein CASMGTSGSLDTQYF.

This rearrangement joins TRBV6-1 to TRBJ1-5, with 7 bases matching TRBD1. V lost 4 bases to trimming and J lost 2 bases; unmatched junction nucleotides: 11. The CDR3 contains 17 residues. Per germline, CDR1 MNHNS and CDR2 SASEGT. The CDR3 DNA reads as TGTGCCAGCAGTGGGACAGGAAATTTGGGTGGCAATCAGCCCCAGCATTTT. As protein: CASSGTGNLGGNQPQHF.

The CDR3 DNA reads as TGTGCCAGCTCTCTCGACAGGTCACACATCTCTGGAAACACCATATATTTT. Protein: CASSLDRSHISGNTIYF. This chain joins TRBV18 and TRBJ1-3; TRBD1 is a possible D gene (6 bases). Germline CDR1 KGHSH, CDR2 LQKENI. The CDR3 is made up of 17 amino acids. Trimming stripped 6 bases from V and 0 bases from J, with 18 bases between.

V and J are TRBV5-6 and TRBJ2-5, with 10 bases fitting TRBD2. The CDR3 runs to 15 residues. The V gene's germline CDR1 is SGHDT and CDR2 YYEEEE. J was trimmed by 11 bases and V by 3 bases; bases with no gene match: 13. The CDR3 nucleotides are TGTGCCAGCAGCTCCGGGACTAGCGCTTCGAGGGAGCAGTACTTC. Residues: CASSSGTSASREQYF.

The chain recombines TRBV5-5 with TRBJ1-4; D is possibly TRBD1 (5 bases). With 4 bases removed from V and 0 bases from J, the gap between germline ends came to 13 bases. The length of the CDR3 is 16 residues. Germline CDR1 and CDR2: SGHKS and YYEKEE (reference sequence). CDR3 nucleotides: TGTGCCAGCAGCAAGGACACACGAACAACTAATGAAAAACTGTTTTTT. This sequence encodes CASSKDTRTTNEKLFF.

The CDR3 region is CASSRTGLAPLSYEQYF. CDR3 DNA sequence: TGCGCCAGCAGCCGAACTGGACTAGCGCCCTTGTCCTACGAGCAGTACTTC. The V call is TRBV4-1, the J call TRBJ2-7; TRBD2 agrees at 9 bases. After removal of 4 bases from V and 1 base from J, the junction contained 11 bases not matched to a gene. This CDR3 is 17 amino acids long. The V gene's germline CDR1 is MGHRA and CDR2 YSYEKL.

In DNA form, the CDR3 reads TGCGCCAGCAGATTCGGCACAGGGGGAGTATTCGAGACCCAGTACTTC. Translated: CASRFGTGGVFETQYF. The chain links TRBV5-1 to TRBJ2-5, with 8 bases matching TRBD1. The V segment lost 5 bases and the J segment 5 bases; nucleotides outside the gene matches: 14. CDR1 is SGHRS and CDR2 is YFSETQ in the germline V gene. The CDR3 is made up of 16 amino acids.

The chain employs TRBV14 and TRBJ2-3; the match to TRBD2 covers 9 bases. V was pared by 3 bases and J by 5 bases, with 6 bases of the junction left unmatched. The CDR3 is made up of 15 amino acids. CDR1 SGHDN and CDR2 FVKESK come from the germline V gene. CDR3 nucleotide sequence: TGTGCCAGCAGCCAGAGACTAGCGGAGAAAGATACGCAGTATTTT. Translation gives CASSQRLAEKDTQYF.

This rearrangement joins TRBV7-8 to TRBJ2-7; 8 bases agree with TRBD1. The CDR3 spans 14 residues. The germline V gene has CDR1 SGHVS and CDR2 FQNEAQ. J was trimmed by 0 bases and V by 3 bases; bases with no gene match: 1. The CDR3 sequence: CASSLTGASYEQYF. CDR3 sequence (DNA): TGTGCCAGCAGCTTGACAGGGGCCTCCTACGAGCAGTACTTC.

The CDR3 sequence: CASSLSGDTEAFF. In DNA, the CDR3 is TGTGCCAGCAGCCTCTCAGGTGACACTGAAGCTTTCTTT. The genes are TRBV6-1 and TRBJ1-1; D remains ambiguous. CDR3 length: 13 residues. Germline V gene sequence: CDR1 MNHNS, CDR2 SASEGT. The ends were cut back, 6 bases at V and 3 bases at J, with 11 bases in the middle.

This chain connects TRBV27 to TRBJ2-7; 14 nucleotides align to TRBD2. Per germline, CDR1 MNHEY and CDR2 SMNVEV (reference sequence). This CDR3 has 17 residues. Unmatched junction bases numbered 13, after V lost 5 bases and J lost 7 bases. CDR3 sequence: CASSPTPGLAGVGEQYF. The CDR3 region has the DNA TGTGCCAGCAGTCCGACTCCGGGACTAGCGGGAGTAGGGGAGCAGTACTTC.

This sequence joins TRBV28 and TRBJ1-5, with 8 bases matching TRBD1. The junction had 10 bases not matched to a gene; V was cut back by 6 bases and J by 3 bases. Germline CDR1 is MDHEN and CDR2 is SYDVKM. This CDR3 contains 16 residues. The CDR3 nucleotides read TGTGCCAGCAGCAGGACAGGGATTGGGGACAATCAGCCCCAGCATTTT. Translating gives CASSRTGIGDNQPQHF.

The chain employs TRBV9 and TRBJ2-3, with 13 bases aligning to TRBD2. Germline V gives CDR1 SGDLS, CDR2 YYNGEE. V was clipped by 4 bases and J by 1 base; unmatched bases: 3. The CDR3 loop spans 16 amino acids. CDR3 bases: TGTGCCAGCAGCCCCGGGACTAGCGGGGGCACAGATACGCAGTATTTT. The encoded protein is CASSPGTSGGTDTQYF.

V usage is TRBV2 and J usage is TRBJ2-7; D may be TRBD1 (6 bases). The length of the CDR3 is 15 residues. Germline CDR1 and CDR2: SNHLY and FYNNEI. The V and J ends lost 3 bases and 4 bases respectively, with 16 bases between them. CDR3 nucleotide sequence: TGTGCCAGCAGTGATCAGTCGGGACATTCATACGAGCAGTACTTC. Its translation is CASSDQSGHSYEQYF.